This T cell receptor (beta chain) was captured in a study of blood T cells in healthy people across ages. This clonotype was seen ten or more times. With V trimmed by 4 bases and J by 6 bases, 3 bases remained unmatched. The CDR3 runs 14 residues. Germline assignment: CDR1 SNHLY and CDR2 FYNNEI. Primers used in a second PCR of roughly 7 to 12 cycles were a sample-barcoded 5' primer and a J-beta primer mix. Every cDNA was tagged by a template-switch adaptor with 12 random nucleotides. Using its own MiXCR run on the 5' RACE reads, TCRdb lists one record per CDR3 protein. The profile shows hundreds of thousands of distinct CDR3 sequences, around 41% of them singletons. A minimum of 7 million PBMCs was isolated per sample.

The sequenced sample was blood. The chain is built from TRBV2 and TRBJ2-3; 11 bases line up with TRBD2. The clonotype was recovered from a man at least 80 years old in good health. DNA of the CDR3: TGTGCCAGCAGTGTGGTAGCGGGAGGGGATACGCAGTATTTT. It is translated as CASSVVAGGDTQYF.